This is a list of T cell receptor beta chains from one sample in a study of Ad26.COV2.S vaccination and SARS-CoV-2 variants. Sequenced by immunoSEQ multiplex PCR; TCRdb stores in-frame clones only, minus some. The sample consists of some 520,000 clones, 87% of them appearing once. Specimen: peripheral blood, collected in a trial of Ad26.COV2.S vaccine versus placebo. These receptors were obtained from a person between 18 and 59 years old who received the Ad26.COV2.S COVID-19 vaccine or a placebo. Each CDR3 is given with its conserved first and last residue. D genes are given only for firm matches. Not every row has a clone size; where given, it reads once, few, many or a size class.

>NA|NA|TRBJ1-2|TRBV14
TGTGCCAGCAGCCAAGATGAGAGGGCACCGAGTCGATTC
CASSQDERAPSRF
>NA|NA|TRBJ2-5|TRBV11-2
TGTGCCAGCAGCTTAGATCTGGCTGTCGGCGGGGAGACCCAGTACTTC
CASSLDLAVGGETQYF
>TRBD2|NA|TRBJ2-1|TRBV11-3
TGTGCCAGCAGCTTAGGGGGACTAGCGGGAGATGGTGAGCAGTTCTTC
CASSLGGLAGDGEQFF
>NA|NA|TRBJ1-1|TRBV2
TGTGCCAGCAGTGAAGAGGGGAACACTGAAGCTTTCTTT
CASSEEGNTEAFF
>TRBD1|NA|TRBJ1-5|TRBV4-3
TGCGCCAGCAGCCAAGGGACAGGGATCAATCAGCCCCAGCATTTT
CASSQGTGINQPQHF
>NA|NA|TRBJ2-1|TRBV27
TGTGCCAGCAGTTTTGTGGGGGAGCCCAAATGGGGGGAAGTCTTC
CASSFVGEPKWGEVF
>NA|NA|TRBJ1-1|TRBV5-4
TGTGCCAGCAGTACCGACAGGAGCTACACTGAAGCTTTCTTT
CASSTDRSYTEAFF
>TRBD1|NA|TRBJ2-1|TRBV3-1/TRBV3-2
TGTGCCAGCAGCCCGGACAGGGGGCGGATCAATGAGCAGTTCTTC
CASSPDRGRINEQFF
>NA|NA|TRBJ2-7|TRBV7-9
TGTGCCAGCAGCGCCGGCAGGGGAAGTGGCGAGCAGTACTTC
CASSAGRGSGEQYF
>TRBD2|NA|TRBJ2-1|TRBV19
TGTGCCAGTAGTATTTTGGGACTAGACCACAATGAGCAGTTCTTC
CASSILGLDHNEQFF
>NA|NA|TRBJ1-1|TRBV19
TGTGCCAGTAGTACCCAACCCGGGGGGAACACTGAAGCTTTCTTT
CASSTQPGGNTEAFF
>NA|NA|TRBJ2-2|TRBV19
TGTGCCAGCACCATAACGGCTCAACTCTACACCGGGGAGCTGTTTTTT
CASTITAQLYTGELFF
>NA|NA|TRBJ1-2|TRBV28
TGTGCCAGCAGTATAGCAGGGCGCCTAGCTAACTATGGCTACACCTTC
CASSIAGRLANYGYTF
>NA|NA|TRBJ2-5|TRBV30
TGTGCCTGGAGTGGAGCCCAAGAGACCCAGTACTTC
CAWSGAQETQYF
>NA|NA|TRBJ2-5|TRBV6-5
TGTGCCAGCAGTAACAGGGAGTCCCAGTACTTC
CASSNRESQYF
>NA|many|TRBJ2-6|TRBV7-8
TGTGCCAGCAGCTTAGAACCCGCCCTGTCTGGGGCCAACGTCCTGACTTTC
CASSLEPALSGANVLTF